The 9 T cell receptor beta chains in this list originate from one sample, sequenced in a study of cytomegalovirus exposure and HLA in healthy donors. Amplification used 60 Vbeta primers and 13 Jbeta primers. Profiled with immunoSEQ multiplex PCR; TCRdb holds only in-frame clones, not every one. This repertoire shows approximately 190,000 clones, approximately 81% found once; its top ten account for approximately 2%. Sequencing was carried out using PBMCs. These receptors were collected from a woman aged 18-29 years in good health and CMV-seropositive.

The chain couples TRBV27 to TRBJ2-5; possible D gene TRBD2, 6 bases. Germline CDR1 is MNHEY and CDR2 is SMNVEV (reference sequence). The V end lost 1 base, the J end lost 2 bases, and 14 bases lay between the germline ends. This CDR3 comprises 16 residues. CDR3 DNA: TGTGCCAGCAGTTTATTCCGGATCGGGGGACAAGAGACCCAGTACTTC. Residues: CASSLFRIGGQETQYF.

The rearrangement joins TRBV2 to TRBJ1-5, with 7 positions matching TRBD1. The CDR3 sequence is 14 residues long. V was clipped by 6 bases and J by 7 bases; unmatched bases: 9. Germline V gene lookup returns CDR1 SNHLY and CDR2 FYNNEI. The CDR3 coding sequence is TGTGCCAGCAGCGCTCGACAGGGTGGACAGCCCCAGCATTTT. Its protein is CASSARQGGQPQHF. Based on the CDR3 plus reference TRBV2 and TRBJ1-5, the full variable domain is EPEVTQTPSHQVTQMGQEVILRCVPISNHLYFYWYRQILGQKVEFLVSFYNNEISEKSEIFDDQFSVERPDGSNFTLKIRSTKLEDSAMYFCASSARQGGQPQHFGDGTRLSIL.

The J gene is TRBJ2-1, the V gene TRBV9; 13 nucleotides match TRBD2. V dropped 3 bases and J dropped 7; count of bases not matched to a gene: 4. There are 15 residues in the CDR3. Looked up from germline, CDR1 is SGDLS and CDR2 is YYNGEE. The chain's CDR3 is CASSATSGGANEQFF. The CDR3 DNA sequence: TGTGCCAGCAGCGCCACTAGCGGGGGGGCAAATGAGCAGTTCTTC.

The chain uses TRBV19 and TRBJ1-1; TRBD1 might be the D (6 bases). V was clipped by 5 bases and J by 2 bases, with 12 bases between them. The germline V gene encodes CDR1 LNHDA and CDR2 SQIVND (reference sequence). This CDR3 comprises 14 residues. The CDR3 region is CASSGTTYNTEAFF. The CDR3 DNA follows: TGTGCCAGTAGTGGGACAACCTATAACACTGAAGCTTTCTTT.

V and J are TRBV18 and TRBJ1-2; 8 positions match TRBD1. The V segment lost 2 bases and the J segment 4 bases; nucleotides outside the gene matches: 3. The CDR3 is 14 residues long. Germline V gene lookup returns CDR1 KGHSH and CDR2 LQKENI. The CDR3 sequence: CASSPSGGSYGYTF. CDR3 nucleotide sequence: TGTGCCAGCTCACCATCAGGGGGCAGCTATGGCTACACCTTC.

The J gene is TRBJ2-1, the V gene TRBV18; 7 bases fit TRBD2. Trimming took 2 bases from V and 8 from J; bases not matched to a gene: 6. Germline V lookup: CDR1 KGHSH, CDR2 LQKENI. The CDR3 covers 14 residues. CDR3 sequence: CASSPGAGTDEQFF. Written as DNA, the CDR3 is TGTGCCAGCTCACCAGGAGCGGGGACGGATGAGCAGTTCTTC.

CDR3 amino acids: CASSRDKSYEQYF. Here the CDR3 DNA reads TGCGCCAGCAGCCGGGACAAATCCTACGAGCAGTACTTC. The chain employs TRBV4-1 and TRBJ2-7; tentatively, D is TRBD1 (6 bases). The CDR3 length is 13 residues. The germline gives CDR1 MGHRA, CDR2 YSYEKL. The ends were cut back, 4 bases at V and 1 base at J, with 8 bases in the middle.

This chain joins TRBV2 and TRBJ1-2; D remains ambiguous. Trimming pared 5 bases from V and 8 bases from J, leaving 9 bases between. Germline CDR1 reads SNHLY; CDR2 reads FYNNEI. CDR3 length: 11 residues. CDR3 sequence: CASSFASGYTF. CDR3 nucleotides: TGTGCCAGCAGTTTCGCGTCGGGCTACACCTTC.

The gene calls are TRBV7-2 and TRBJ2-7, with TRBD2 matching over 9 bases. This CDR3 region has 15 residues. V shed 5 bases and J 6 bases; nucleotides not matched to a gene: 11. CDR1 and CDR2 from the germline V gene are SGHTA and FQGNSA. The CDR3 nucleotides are TGTGCCAGCAGCCTCACCTCGGGACTAGCTTCCGAGCAGTACGTC. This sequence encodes CASSLTSGLASEQYV.